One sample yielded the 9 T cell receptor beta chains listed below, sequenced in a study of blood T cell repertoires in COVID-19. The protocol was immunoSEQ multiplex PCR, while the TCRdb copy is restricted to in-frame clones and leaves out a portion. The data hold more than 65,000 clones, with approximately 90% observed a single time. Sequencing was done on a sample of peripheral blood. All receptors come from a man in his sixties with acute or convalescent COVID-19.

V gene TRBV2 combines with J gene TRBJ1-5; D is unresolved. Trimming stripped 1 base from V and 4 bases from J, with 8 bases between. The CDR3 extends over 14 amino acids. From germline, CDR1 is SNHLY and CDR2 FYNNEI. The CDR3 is CASSEEAGNQPQHF. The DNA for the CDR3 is TGTGCCAGCAGTGAAGAGGCGGGAAATCAGCCCCAGCATTTT. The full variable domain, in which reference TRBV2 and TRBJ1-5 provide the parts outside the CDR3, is EPEVTQTPSHQVTQMGQEVILRCVPISNHLYFYWYRQILGQKVEFLVSFYNNEISEKSEIFDDQFSVERPDGSNFTLKIRSTKLEDSAMYFCASSEEAGNQPQHFGDGTRLSIL.

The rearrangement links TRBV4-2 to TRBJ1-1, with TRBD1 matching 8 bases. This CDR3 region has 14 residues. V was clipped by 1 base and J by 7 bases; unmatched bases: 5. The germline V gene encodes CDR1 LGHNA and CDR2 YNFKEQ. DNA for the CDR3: TGTGCCAGCAGCCAAGCCCCAGGGGGCAATGAAGCTTTCTTT. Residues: CASSQAPGGNEAFF.

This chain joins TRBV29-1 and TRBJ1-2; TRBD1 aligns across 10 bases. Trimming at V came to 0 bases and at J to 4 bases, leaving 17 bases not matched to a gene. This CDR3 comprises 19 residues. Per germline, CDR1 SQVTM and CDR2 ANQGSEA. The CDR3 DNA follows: TGCAGCGTTGAAGATCGGGTAGTGGGACAGGGGTCCCCTGGCTATGGCTACACCTTC. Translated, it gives CSVEDRVVGQGSPGYGYTF.

CDR3 region: CASSQEPGAYTGELFF. The DNA for the CDR3 is TGCGCCAGCAGCCAAGAGCCAGGGGCTTATACCGGGGAGCTGTTTTTT. This chain joins TRBV4-1 and TRBJ2-2; tentatively, D is TRBD1 (6 bases). V was clipped by 0 bases and J by 5 bases, with 13 bases between them. The CDR3 loop spans 16 amino acids. Germline CDR1 and CDR2: MGHRA and YSYEKL.

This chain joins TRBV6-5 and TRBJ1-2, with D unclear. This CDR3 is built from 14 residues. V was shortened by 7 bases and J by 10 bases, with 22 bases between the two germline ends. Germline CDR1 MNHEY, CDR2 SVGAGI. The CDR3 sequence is CASTAAPTSLYYTF. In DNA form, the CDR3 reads TGTGCCAGCACCGCCGCACCCACCAGTTTATACTACACCTTC.

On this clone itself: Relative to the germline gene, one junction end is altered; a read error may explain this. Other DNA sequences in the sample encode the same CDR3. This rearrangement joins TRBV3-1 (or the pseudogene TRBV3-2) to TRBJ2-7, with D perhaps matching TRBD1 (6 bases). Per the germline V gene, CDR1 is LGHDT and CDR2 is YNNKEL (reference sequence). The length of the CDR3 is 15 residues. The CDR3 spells CASSQKQGVGYEQYF. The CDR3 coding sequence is TGTGCCAGCAGCCAAAAACAGGGTGTAGGGTACGAACAGTACTTC.

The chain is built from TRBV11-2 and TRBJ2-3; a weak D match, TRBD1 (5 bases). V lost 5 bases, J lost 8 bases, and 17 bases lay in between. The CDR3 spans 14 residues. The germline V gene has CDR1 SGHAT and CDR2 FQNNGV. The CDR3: CASSPRLGHGTQYF. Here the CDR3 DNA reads TGTGCCAGCAGCCCCAGACTGGGGCACGGTACGCAGTATTTT.

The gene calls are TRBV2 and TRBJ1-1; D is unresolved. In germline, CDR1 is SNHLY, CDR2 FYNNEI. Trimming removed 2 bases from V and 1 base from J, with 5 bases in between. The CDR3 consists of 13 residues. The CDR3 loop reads CASSETRNTEAFF. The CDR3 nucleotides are TGTGCCAGCAGTGAAACCAGGAACACTGAAGCTTTCTTT.

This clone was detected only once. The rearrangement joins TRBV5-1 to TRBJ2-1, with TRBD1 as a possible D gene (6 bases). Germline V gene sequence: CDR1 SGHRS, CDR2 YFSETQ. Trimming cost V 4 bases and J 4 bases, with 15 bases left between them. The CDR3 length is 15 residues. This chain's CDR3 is CASSPGQNPYNEQFF. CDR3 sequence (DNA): TGCGCCAGCAGCCCCGGACAGAACCCTTACAATGAGCAGTTCTTC.